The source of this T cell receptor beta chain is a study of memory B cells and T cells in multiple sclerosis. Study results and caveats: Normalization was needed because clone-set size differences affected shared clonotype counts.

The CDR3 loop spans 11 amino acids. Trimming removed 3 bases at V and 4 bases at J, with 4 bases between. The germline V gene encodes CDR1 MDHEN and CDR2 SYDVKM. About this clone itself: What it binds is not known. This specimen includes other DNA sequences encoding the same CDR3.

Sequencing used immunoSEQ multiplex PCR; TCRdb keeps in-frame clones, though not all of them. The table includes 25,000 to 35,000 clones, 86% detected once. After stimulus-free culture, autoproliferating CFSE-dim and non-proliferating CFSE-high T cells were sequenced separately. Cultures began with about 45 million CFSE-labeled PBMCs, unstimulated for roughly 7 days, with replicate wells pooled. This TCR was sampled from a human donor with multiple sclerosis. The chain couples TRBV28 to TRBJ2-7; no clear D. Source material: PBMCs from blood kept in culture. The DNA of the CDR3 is TGTGCCAGCAGTTTGGGATACGAGCAGTACTTC. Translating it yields CASSLGYEQYF.